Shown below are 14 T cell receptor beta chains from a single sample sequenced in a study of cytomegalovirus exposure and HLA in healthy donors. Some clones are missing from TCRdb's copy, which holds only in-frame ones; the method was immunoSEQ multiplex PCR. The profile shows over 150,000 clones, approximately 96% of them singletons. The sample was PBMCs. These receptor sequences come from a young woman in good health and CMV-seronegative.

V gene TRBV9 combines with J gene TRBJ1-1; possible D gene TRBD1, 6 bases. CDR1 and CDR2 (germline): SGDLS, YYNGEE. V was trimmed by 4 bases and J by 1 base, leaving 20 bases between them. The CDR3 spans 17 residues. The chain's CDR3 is CASSPARGGGGNTEAFF. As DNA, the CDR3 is TGTGCCAGCAGCCCAGCACGGGGAGGGGGGGGGAACACTGAAGCTTTCTTT.

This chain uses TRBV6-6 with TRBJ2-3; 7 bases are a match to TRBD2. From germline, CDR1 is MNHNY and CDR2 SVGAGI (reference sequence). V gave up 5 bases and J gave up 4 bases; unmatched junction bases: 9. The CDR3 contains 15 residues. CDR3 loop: CASSPGRGSADTQYF. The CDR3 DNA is TGTGCCAGCAGTCCGGGGCGGGGGTCGGCAGATACGCAGTATTTT.

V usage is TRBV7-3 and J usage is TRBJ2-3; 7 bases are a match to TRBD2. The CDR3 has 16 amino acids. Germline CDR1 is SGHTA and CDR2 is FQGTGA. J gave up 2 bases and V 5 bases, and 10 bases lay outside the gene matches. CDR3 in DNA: TGTGCCAGCAGCCCACTTGGGGGGGGATACACAGATACGCAGTATTTT. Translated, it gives CASSPLGGGYTDTQYF.

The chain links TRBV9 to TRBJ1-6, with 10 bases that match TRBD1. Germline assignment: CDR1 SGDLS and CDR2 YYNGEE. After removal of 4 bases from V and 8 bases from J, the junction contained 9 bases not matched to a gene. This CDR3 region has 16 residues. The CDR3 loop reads CASSYGPGTGDSPLHF. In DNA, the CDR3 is TGTGCCAGCAGCTACGGCCCCGGGACAGGGGATTCACCCCTCCACTTT.

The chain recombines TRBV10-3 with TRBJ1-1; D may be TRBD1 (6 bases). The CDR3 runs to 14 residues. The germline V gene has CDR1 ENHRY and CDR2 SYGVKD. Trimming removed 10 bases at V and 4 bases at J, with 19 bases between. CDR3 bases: TGTGCCACCGAGGCCTACAGGGCCACCACTGAAGCTTTCTTT. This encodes CATEAYRATTEAFF.

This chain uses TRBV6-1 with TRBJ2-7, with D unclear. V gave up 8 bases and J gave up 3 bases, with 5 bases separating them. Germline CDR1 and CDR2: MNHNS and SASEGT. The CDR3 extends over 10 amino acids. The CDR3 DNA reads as TGTGCCAGCGGCGGCTACGAGCAGTACTTC. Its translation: CASGGYEQYF.

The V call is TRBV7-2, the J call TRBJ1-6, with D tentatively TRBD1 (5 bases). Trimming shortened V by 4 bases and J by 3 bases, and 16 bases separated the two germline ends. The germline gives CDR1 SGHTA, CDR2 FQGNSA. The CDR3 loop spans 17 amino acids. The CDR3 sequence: CASSYGGRGFYNSPLHF. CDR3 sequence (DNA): TGTGCCAGCAGCTATGGTGGAAGGGGTTTCTATAATTCACCCCTCCACTTT.

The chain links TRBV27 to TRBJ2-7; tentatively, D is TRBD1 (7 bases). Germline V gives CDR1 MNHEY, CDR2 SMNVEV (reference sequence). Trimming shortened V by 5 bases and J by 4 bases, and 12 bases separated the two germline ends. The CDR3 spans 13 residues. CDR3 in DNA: TGTGCCAGCAGTAAGCAGGGGGGATACGAGCAGTACTTC. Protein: CASSKQGGYEQYF.

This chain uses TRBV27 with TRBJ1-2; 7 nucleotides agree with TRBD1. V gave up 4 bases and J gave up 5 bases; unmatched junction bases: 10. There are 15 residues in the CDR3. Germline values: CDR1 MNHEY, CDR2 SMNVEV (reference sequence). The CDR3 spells CASSYLGTEKYGYTF. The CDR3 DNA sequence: TGTGCCAGCAGTTACTTAGGGACAGAAAAATATGGCTACACCTTC.

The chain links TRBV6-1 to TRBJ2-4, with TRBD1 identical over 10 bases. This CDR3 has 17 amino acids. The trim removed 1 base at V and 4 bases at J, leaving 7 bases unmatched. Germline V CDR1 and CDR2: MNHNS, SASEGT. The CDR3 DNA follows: TGTGCCAGCAGTGAAGAGGGTTCGGGACAGGGGAAAAACATTCAGTACTTC. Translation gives CASSEEGSGQGKNIQYF.

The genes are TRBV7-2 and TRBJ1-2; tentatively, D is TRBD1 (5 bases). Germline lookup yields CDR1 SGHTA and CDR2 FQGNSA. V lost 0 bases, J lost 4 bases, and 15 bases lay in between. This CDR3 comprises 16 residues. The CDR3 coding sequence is TGTGCCAGCAGCTTAGCTCCGGGGGGGGAGGGCTATGGCTACACCTTC. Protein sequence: CASSLAPGGEGYGYTF.

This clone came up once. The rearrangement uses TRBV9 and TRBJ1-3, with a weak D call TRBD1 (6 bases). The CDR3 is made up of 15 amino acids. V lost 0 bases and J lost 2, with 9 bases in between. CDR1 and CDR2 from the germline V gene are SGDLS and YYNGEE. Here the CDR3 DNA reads TGTGCCAGCAGCGTAGGCACAGGGACTGGAAACACCATATATTTT. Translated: CASSVGTGTGNTIYF. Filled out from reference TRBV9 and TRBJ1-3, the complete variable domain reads DSGVTQTPKHLITATGQRVTLRCSPRSGDLSVYWYQQSLDQGLQFLIQYYNGEERAKGNILERFSAQQFPDLHSELNLSSLELGDSALYFCASSVGTGTGNTIYFGEGSWLTVV.

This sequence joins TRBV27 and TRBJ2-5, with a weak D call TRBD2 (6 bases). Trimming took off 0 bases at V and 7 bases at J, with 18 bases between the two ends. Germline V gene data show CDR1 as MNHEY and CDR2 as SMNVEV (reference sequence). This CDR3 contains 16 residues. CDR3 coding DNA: TGTGCCAGCAGTTTATCCCGGACTACCCAGATGAGGACCCAGTACTTC. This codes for CASSLSRTTQMRTQYF.

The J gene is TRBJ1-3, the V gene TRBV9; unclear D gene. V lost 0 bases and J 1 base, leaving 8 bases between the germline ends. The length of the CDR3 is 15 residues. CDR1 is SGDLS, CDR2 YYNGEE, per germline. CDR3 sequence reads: CASSVASSSGNTIYF. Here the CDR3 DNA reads TGTGCCAGCAGCGTAGCCAGTTCGTCTGGAAACACCATATATTTT.